The 8 T cell receptor beta chains given below trace back to one sample, sequenced in a study of CD8 T cells in ankylosing spondylitis (dated 2017 in TCRdb). The library was generated by 5' RACE. This sample was sequenced with an Illumina HiSeq 2500. TCRdb applied fastp at Q25 and MiXCR to the public reads, then kept only in-frame beta chains. Under each unique CDR3 protein, matching rows form one entry showing the most common genes and DNA. This sample has more than 650,000 distinct CDR3 sequences in its table, and about an eighth of those were observed once. Approximately 0.5% of the sample is held by the ten biggest clonotypes. On the study overall, not on this receptor specifically: A TCR beta motif of roughly 8 highly homologous amino acid variants appeared characteristic of blood from ankylosing spondylitis patients.

Their antigen targets remain unknown. Material: blood, either unsorted or a sorted T cell fraction (not recorded which). All receptors come from a male donor with ankylosing spondylitis.

This clonotype has a handful of counts. The chain joins TRBV25-1 to TRBJ1-5; D unclear. CDR3 length: 15 amino acids. CDR1 MGHDK and CDR2 SYGVNS come from the germline V gene. Trimming took 4 bases from V and 2 from J, leaving 12 bases between them. The CDR3 is CASSASRTGNQPQHF. The CDR3 DNA follows: TGTGCCAGCAGTGCCTCCCGGACGGGCAATCAGCCCCAGCATTTT.

A few counts support this clonotype. CDR3 region: CASSQDGTKGRTEAFF. In nucleotides, the CDR3 is TGTGCCAGCAGCCAAGATGGAACGAAGGGGCGGACTGAAGCTTTCTTT. The rearrangement uses TRBV4-2 and TRBJ1-1; maybe TRBD1 (5 bases). In germline, CDR1 is LGHNA, CDR2 YNFKEQ. CDR3 length equals 16 residues. With 0 bases removed from V and 5 bases from J, the gap between germline ends came to 16 bases.

The sample holds many counts of this clonotype. The gene calls are TRBV7-6 and TRBJ2-1, with TRBD2 matching over 7 bases. Trimming at V came to 1 base and at J to 8 bases, leaving 8 bases not matched to a gene. CDR1 and CDR2 from the germline V gene are SGHVS and FNYEAQ. The CDR3 runs 15 residues. The CDR3 spells CASSLVRGGSYEQFF. The CDR3 DNA is TGTGCCAGCAGCTTAGTTCGCGGGGGAAGCTATGAGCAGTTCTTC. Supplemented by reference TRBV7-6 and TRBJ2-1, the full variable domain reads GAGVSQSPRYKVTKRGQDVALRCDPISGHVSLYWYRQALGQGPEFLTYFNYEAQQDKSGLPNDRFSAERPEGSISTLTIQRTEQRDSAMYRCASSLVRGGSYEQFFGPGTRLTVL.

This clonotype was detected a few times. The CDR3 bases are TGTGCCAGCAGCTTAGCGGGACAGAATAATCAGCCCCAGCATTTT. It translates to CASSLAGQNNQPQHF. The V gene is TRBV7-2, the J gene TRBJ1-5; TRBD1 matches 7 bases. The CDR3 is made up of 15 amino acids. Germline V gene sequence: CDR1 SGHTA, CDR2 FQGNSA. V dropped 0 bases and J dropped 4; count of bases not matched to a gene: 3.

This clonotype was detected only a few times. The chain employs TRBV30 and TRBJ2-2; TRBD2 is a possible D gene (5 bases). V was clipped by 1 base and J by 4 bases, with 22 bases between them. This CDR3 is 18 amino acids long. Germline V lookup: CDR1 GTSNPN, CDR2 SVGIG (reference sequence). CDR3 DNA: TGTGCCTGGAGTGCACGGGGATCCTGGACCCCGGGCACCGGGGAGCTGTTTTTT. This sequence encodes CAWSARGSWTPGTGELFF.

This rearrangement joins TRBV24-1 to TRBJ2-5, with TRBD1 identical over 7 bases. Germline CDR1 is KGHDR and CDR2 is SFDVKD. This CDR3 region has 14 residues. V lost 7 bases, J lost 2 bases, and 6 bases stayed unmatched. The CDR3 DNA reads TGTGCCACCAGCCACGAGGACAGGCAAGAGACCCAGTACTTC. This codes for CATSHEDRQETQYF.

This clonotype came up a few times. This chain uses TRBV6-5 with TRBJ2-7; weak D call: TRBD2 (7 bases). This CDR3 spans 14 amino acids. V was shortened by 4 bases and J by 3 bases, with 13 bases between the two germline ends. Germline CDR1 and CDR2: MNHEY and SVGAGI. The CDR3 reads CASSWEGHFYEQYF. The CDR3 bases are TGTGCCAGCAGTTGGGAGGGACACTTCTACGAGCAGTACTTC.

The chain recombines TRBV18 with TRBJ1-2; maybe TRBD1 (5 bases). CDR1 and CDR2 from the germline V gene are KGHSH and LQKENI. The CDR3 contains 12 residues. The V gene lost 4 bases and the J gene lost 10 bases, with 13 bases spanning the gap. The CDR3 loop is CASSQTEGSYTF. CDR3 in DNA: TGTGCCAGCTCACAAACGGAGGGGTCCTACACCTTC.